This TCR beta chain was sequenced in a study of a mutant IDH1 vaccine in newly diagnosed glioma. Overall study: Radiotherapy alone preceded vaccination by 4-6 weeks; alternatively, vaccination started with temozolomide cycles. Treated patients, about 60% male and 37.5% female, averaged about 40 years of age. Whole-study findings and limits: Pseudoprogression showed no apparent link to changes in top peripheral T cell clonotypes.

The CDR3 totals 13 residues. Germline assignment: CDR1 KGHSH and CDR2 LQKENI. Concerning this clone itself: Its antigen is undetermined. A read error may account for a junction end that differs from germline.

As for time point: week 11, during vaccination. Vaccine doses each comprised 300 ug of mutant IDH1 20-mer peptide, with topical imiquimod. The data were produced by immunoSEQ multiplex PCR, yet TCRdb's version contains in-frame clones alone and is incomplete. Altogether tens of thousands of clones are present, roughly 72% being singletons, with the ten largest covering about 10%. This material consisted of peripheral blood mononuclear cells (PBMCs), taken from a glioma patient whose treatment included an IDH1 peptide vaccine. This receptor was identified in a man between 18 and 35 years old with glioma. Some clones in this sample may be carry-over from other donors' samples. This chain links TRBV18 with TRBJ1-2; 8 nucleotides line up with TRBD1. The CDR3 protein is CASSQDREALFSF. The CDR3 DNA reads as TGTGCCAGCTCACAGGACAGGGAGGCACTATTCTCCTTC.